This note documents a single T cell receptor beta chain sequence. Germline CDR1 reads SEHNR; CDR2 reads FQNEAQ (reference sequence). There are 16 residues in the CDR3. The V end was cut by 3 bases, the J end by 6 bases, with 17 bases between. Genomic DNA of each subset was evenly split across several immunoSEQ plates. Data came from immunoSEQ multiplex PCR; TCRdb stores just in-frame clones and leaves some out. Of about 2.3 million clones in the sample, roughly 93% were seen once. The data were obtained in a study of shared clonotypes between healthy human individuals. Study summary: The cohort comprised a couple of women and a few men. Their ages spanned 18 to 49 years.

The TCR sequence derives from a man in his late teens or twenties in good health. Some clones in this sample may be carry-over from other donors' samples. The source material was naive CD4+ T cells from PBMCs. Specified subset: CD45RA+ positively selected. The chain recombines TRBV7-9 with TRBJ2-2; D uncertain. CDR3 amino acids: CASSFSSRPRSGELFF. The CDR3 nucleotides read TGTGCCAGCAGCTTCTCATCCAGGCCGAGATCCGGGGAGCTGTTTTTT.